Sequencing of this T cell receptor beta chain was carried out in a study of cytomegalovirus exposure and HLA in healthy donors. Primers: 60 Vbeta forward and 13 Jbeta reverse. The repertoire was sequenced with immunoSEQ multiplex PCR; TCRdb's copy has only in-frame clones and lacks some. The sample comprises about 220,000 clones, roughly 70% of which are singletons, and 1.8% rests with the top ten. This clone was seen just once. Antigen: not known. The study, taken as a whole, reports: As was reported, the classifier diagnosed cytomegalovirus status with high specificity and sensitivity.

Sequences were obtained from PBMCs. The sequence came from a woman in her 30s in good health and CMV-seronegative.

CDR3 nucleotide sequence: TGTGCCAGCAGCTATCAGGGGGCAAGCACTGAAGCTTTCTTT. Protein product: CASSYQGASTEAFF. The J gene is TRBJ1-1, the V gene TRBV11-2, with TRBD1 identical over 8 bases. This CDR3 is 14 amino acids long. The J segment lost 4 bases and the V segment lost 4 bases, leaving 5 bases of the junction unmatched. Germline loops: CDR1 SGHAT, CDR2 FQNNGV.